The subject of this entry is one T cell receptor beta chain. Clones were read by immunoSEQ multiplex PCR, and TCRdb kept only the in-frame ones, dropping some. This sample has 60,000 to 95,000 clones; under 90% occur once, and the top ten carry approximately 9.4%. This specimen belongs to a study of control samples from healthy donors and cancer patients. V dropped 1 base and J dropped 2 bases, with 9 bases sitting between them. This CDR3 region has 15 residues. Germline V gives CDR1 KGHSH, CDR2 LQKENI. The chain recombines TRBV18 with TRBJ1-3; D is uncertain. The receptor was derived from a woman aged 45-65 years with colorectal cancer. Sequencing input: PBMCs. DNA for the CDR3: TGTGCCAGCTCACCACTCCCGAGCCCTGGAAACACCATATATTTT. This translates into CASSPLPSPGNTIYF.